This TCR beta chain comes out of a study of OX40 agonist ivuxolimab in advanced cancers. The overall study: Mean age roughly 65 years, range 23 to 79; about 81% male.

General study findings and limits: Average numbers of expanded clones were greater in CD8+ T cells than in CD4+.

As regards this clone: What it recognizes is unknown.

The CDR3 length is 14 residues. V shed 6 bases, J shed 5 bases, and the junction held 8 bases outside the gene matches. CDR1 and CDR2 (germline): WNHNN, SYGVQD (reference sequence). This table comes from immunoSEQ multiplex PCR, and its TCRdb copy is limited to in-frame clones, with some not included. The top ten hold around a tenth of the sample, which has more than 20,000 clones, over 80% seen once. This clonotype was sampled from an adult with an advanced solid tumor such as melanoma, head and neck, liver or kidney cancer. This sample comprised CD4+ or CD8+ T cells sorted from blood, obtained in a trial of the OX40 agonist ivuxolimab. The chain joins TRBV10-1 to TRBJ2-5, with TRBD1 matching 8 bases. The chain's CDR3 is CASSPGQGGETQYF. The CDR3 region has the DNA TGCGCCAGCAGCCCTGGACAGGGAGGCGAGACCCAGTACTTC.